These 21 T cell receptor beta chains were sequenced from one sample in a study of cytomegalovirus exposure and HLA in healthy donors. A multiplex PCR was run with 60 Vbeta primers and 13 Jbeta primers. This table comes from immunoSEQ multiplex PCR, and its TCRdb copy is limited to in-frame clones, with some not included. In all, the sample yields over 100,000 clones. The sequencing sample was made of PBMCs. These TCRs come from a woman aged 35 to 49 in good health and CMV-seropositive.

The chain employs TRBV11-1 and TRBJ2-7; D might be TRBD1 (6 bases). The ends were cut back, 2 bases at V and 9 bases at J, with 20 bases in the middle. From germline, CDR1 is SGHAT and CDR2 FQDESV (reference sequence). The CDR3 is 15 amino acids. The CDR3 DNA reads TGTGCCAGCAGCTTACAACAGGGCCCCCTTCTGGGGCAGTACTTC. Translating gives CASSLQQGPLLGQYF.

This rearrangement joins TRBV6-6 to TRBJ1-1; D is unresolved. Germline loops: CDR1 MNHNY, CDR2 SVGAGI (reference sequence). This CDR3 is built from 14 residues. V shed 7 bases and J shed 13 bases, with 25 bases lying between them. DNA of the CDR3: TGTGCCAGCAAAAATCCGTCCCTGATGTTGTACGGTTTCTTT. Protein sequence: CASKNPSLMLYGFF.

The chain links TRBV10-2 to TRBJ2-7, with D tentatively TRBD2 (6 bases). The germline V gene encodes CDR1 WSHSY and CDR2 SAAADI. Trimming took off 8 bases at V and 7 bases at J, with 21 bases between the two ends. The CDR3 sequence is 14 residues long. The CDR3 is CASDPETSSGEQYF. CDR3 bases: TGCGCCAGCGACCCCGAGACTAGTTCCGGAGAGCAGTACTTC.

This chain uses TRBV4-1 with TRBJ2-3; 7 nucleotides align to TRBD2. Germline-derived CDR1 and CDR2 are MGHRA and YSYEKL. V dropped 2 bases and J dropped 1; count of bases not matched to a gene: 6. CDR3 length equals 16 residues. The CDR3 nucleotides read TGCGCCAGCAGCCAACGGGCTAGCGGAGGCACAGATACGCAGTATTTT. Translating it yields CASSQRASGGTDTQYF.

The chain employs TRBV5-4 and TRBJ2-5; perhaps TRBD2 as D (6 bases). Germline CDR1 reads SGHNT; CDR2 reads YYREEE (reference sequence). V lost 1 base and J 5 bases, leaving 15 bases between the germline ends. The length of the CDR3 is 15 residues. The CDR3 sequence is CASSLPRQRVETQYF. The CDR3 bases are TGTGCCAGCAGCTTGCCTCGACAGCGGGTGGAGACCCAGTACTTC.

The J gene is TRBJ1-1, the V gene TRBV30, with a tentative D call TRBD1 (5 bases). CDR1 is GTSNPN, CDR2 SVGIG, per germline (reference sequence). This CDR3 is 11 amino acids long. The V end was cut by 2 bases, the J end by 5 bases, with 6 bases between. In DNA form, the CDR3 reads TGTGCCTGGAGTCGGACAACTGAAGCTTTCTTT. Its translation is CAWSRTTEAFF.

The chain has TRBV30 and TRBJ1-4; D is ambiguous. The CDR3 runs to 14 residues. V was pared by 2 bases and J by 2 bases, with 9 bases between. The germline V gene encodes CDR1 GTSNPN and CDR2 SVGIG (reference sequence). The CDR3 sequence: CAWSRGSTNEKLFF. DNA for the CDR3: TGTGCCTGGAGTCGGGGATCCACTAATGAAAAACTGTTTTTT. The full variable domain, rest sourced from reference TRBV30 and TRBJ1-4, is SQTIHQWPATLVQPVGSPLSLECTVEGTSNPNLYWYRQAAGRGLQLLFYSVGIGQISSEVPQNLSASRPQDRQFILSSKKLLLSDSGFYLCAWSRGSTNEKLFFGSGTQLSVL.

This chain links TRBV18 with TRBJ1-1, with D perhaps TRBD1 (6 bases). The length of the CDR3 is 16 residues. V shed 2 bases and J shed 1 base, with 14 bases lying between them. Germline CDR1 is KGHSH and CDR2 is LQKENI. CDR3 residues: CASSPIQGQGNTEAFF. The CDR3 DNA reads as TGTGCCAGCTCACCAATCCAGGGGCAGGGGAACACTGAAGCTTTCTTT.

The V gene is TRBV28, the J gene TRBJ1-5, with 9 bases matching TRBD1. J was trimmed by 0 bases and V by 6 bases; bases with no gene match: 9. The CDR3 has 17 amino acids. CDR1 is MDHEN, CDR2 SYDVKM, per germline. The CDR3 DNA sequence: TGTGCCAGCAGCGTCGGGACAGGGATTTATAGCAATCAGCCCCAGCATTTT. Translating it yields CASSVGTGIYSNQPQHF.

The chain employs TRBV29-1 and TRBJ2-1; TRBD1 is a possible D gene (6 bases). V was clipped by 4 bases and J by 6 bases, with 16 bases between them. Germline V gene data show CDR1 as SQVTM and CDR2 as ANQGSEA. CDR3 length: 14 amino acids. The CDR3 region is CSVGSPGQSNEQFF. The CDR3 DNA reads as TGCAGCGTTGGATCACCCGGACAGTCCAATGAGCAGTTCTTC.

This chain uses TRBV11-2 with TRBJ2-1; 11 bases fit TRBD2. Germline assignment: CDR1 SGHAT and CDR2 FQNNGV. This CDR3 contains 17 residues. J gave up 10 bases and V 5 bases, and 16 bases lay outside the gene matches. CDR3 protein: CASSPRGSGRGGGEQFF. CDR3 coding DNA: TGTGCCAGCAGCCCCCGGGGTAGCGGGAGGGGGGGCGGGGAGCAGTTCTTC.

The genes are TRBV7-9 and TRBJ1-5, with 9 bases lining up with TRBD1. CDR3 length equals 16 residues. V shed 1 base, J shed 7 bases, and the junction held 8 bases outside the gene matches. The germline V gene encodes CDR1 SEHNR and CDR2 FQNEAQ (reference sequence). CDR3 sequence reads: CASSLGGTGRSQPQHF. Written as DNA, the CDR3 is TGTGCCAGCAGCTTAGGCGGGACAGGGCGCAGCCAGCCCCAGCATTTT.

V and J are TRBV9 and TRBJ2-2; 11 bases line up with TRBD2. Germline lookup yields CDR1 SGDLS and CDR2 YYNGEE. The CDR3 runs to 15 residues. Trimming at V came to 4 bases and at J to 1 base, leaving 0 bases not matched to a gene. CDR3 coding DNA: TGTGCCAGCAGCCTAGCGGGAGGGAACACCGGGGAGCTGTTTTTT. It translates to CASSLAGGNTGELFF. Supplemented by reference TRBV9 and TRBJ2-2, the full variable domain reads DSGVTQTPKHLITATGQRVTLRCSPRSGDLSVYWYQQSLDQGLQFLIQYYNGEERAKGNILERFSAQQFPDLHSELNLSSLELGDSALYFCASSLAGGNTGELFFGEGSRLTVL.

The V and J genes are TRBV10-3 and TRBJ1-2; D gene unclear. The CDR3 contains 13 residues. Germline loops: CDR1 ENHRY, CDR2 SYGVKD. Trimming pared 2 bases from V and 2 bases from J, leaving 6 bases between. The CDR3, as DNA: TGTGCCATCAGTGAGAACAGCAACTATGGCTACACCTTC. It encodes CAISENSNYGYTF.

This rearrangement joins TRBV7-9 to TRBJ2-6, with D perhaps matching TRBD1 (5 bases). The CDR3 sequence is 17 residues long. Germline V lookup: CDR1 SEHNR, CDR2 FQNEAQ (reference sequence). V lost 3 bases and J lost 0, with 12 bases in between. The CDR3 region has the DNA TGTGCCAGCAGCTTCCAGGACACAAGCTCTGGGGCCAACGTCCTGACTTTC. It yields the protein CASSFQDTSSGANVLTF.

This rearrangement joins TRBV19 to TRBJ1-1; D is unresolved. Germline V lookup: CDR1 LNHDA, CDR2 SQIVND (reference sequence). This CDR3 contains 15 residues. The V and J ends lost 1 base and 5 bases respectively, with 14 bases between them. The CDR3 spells CASSIGFEGRTEAFF. Written as DNA, the CDR3 is TGTGCCAGTAGTATAGGGTTCGAGGGAAGGACTGAAGCTTTCTTT.

V and J are TRBV27 and TRBJ1-5; 7 nucleotides match TRBD1. Germline assignment: CDR1 MNHEY and CDR2 SMNVEV (reference sequence). Trimming at V came to 4 bases and at J to 6 bases, leaving 6 bases not matched to a gene. This CDR3 is 14 amino acids long. CDR3 DNA sequence: TGTGCCAGCAGTTCCCGGACAGGAGCTCAGCCCCAGCATTTT. It encodes CASSSRTGAQPQHF.

The rearrangement uses TRBV7-2 and TRBJ2-7, with 14 bases lining up with TRBD2. Trimming at V came to 3 bases and at J to 6 bases, leaving 10 bases not matched to a gene. The CDR3 runs 17 residues. Germline V gene lookup returns CDR1 SGHTA and CDR2 FQGNSA. The CDR3 spells CASSFEGLAGVGSEQYF. The CDR3, as DNA: TGTGCCAGCAGCTTTGAGGGACTAGCGGGAGTAGGTTCCGAGCAGTACTTC. Full variable domain (outside the CDR3, taken from reference TRBV7-2 and TRBJ2-7): GAGVSQSPSNKVTEKGKDVELRCDPISGHTALYWYRQSLGQGLEFLIYFQGNSAPDKSGLPSDRFSAERTGGSVSTLTIQRTQQEDSAVYLCASSFEGLAGVGSEQYFGPGTRLTVT.

This chain links TRBV27 with TRBJ1-1; no reliable D call. CDR1 is MNHEY, CDR2 SMNVEV, per germline (reference sequence). Between the trimmed V and J ends, which lost 3 bases and 3 bases, there was a span of 14 bases. The CDR3 contains 15 residues. The CDR3 sequence: CASSFTREVYTEAFF. CDR3 nucleotide sequence: TGTGCCAGCAGTTTTACGAGGGAGGTGTACACTGAAGCTTTCTTT.

This chain links TRBV11-3 with TRBJ2-7; D unresolved. The V gene lost 4 bases and the J gene lost 5 bases, with 9 bases spanning the gap. CDR3 length: 12 residues. CDR1 and CDR2 (germline): SGHNT, YENEEA. The CDR3 coding sequence is TGTGCCAGCAGCTCCGAGCAGGACGAGCAGTACTTC. Its protein product is CASSSEQDEQYF.

CDR3 in DNA: TGTGCCAGCAGCAGGGGGGTTAGCGGGAGCTCCTACGAGCAGTACTTC. Protein product: CASSRGVSGSSYEQYF. V and J are TRBV9 and TRBJ2-7; 9 bases are a match to TRBD2. J was trimmed by 0 bases and V by 4 bases; bases with no gene match: 8. The germline V gene encodes CDR1 SGDLS and CDR2 YYNGEE. CDR3 length: 16 residues.